This TCR beta chain is from a study of PD-1 blockade in classical Hodgkin lymphoma. Study-level points and caveats: What drove the repertoire differences, possibly disease activity or prior therapy, has not been defined. Newly diagnosed patients reportedly trailed healthy donors in baseline TCR diversity.

As for time point: newly diagnosed, previously untreated cHL patient sample. PBMCs representing newly diagnosed, untreated classical Hodgkin lymphoma functioned as the comparison. This clone was observed a handful of times. The antigen is unknown. This table comes from immunoSEQ multiplex PCR, and its TCRdb copy is limited to in-frame clones, with some not included. Here the sample spans about 30,000 clones, 94% being singletons. The sequence was collected from a human donor with classical Hodgkin lymphoma. What was sequenced was peripheral blood mononuclear cells (PBMCs).

CDR3 residues: CAISEEAGTPFKQYF. The CDR3 nucleotides read TGTGCCATCAGTGAGGAGGCCGGGACTCCGTTCAAGCAGTACTTC. This chain connects TRBV10-3 to TRBJ2-7; perhaps TRBD2 as D (6 bases). The CDR3 runs 15 residues. V was shortened by 2 bases and J by 8 bases, with 19 bases between the two germline ends. Germline V lookup: CDR1 ENHRY, CDR2 SYGVKD.